The rows below give T cell receptor beta chains drawn from one sample of a study of T cells after posttransplantation cyclophosphamide. Here immunoSEQ multiplex PCR was the method, and the copy in TCRdb shows in-frame clones only, minus some. This repertoire lists 40,000 to 55,000 clones without singletons; roughly 2.2% sits in the top ten. Material: PBMCs. The receptors derive from a man between 40 and 49 years old in good health, CMV-negative, and a related stem cell transplant donor. Both conserved end residues are part of each CDR3. The D gene is left open where the match is weak. The size field is filled for only some rows; it gives once, few, many or a size class.

clone_size: many
v_call: TRBV19
d_call: TRBD1
j_call: TRBJ2-1
cdr3_length: 16
cdr3_nt: TGTGCCAGTAGTAAACGACAGGGGGTATCCTACAATGAGCAGTTCTTC
cdr3_aa: CASSKRQGVSYNEQFF

clone_size: .
v_call: TRBV6-6
d_call: .
j_call: TRBJ1-1
cdr3_length: 15
cdr3_nt: TGTGCCAGCAGTCCCCCCGGCAGGGCCTACACTGAAGCTTTCTTT
cdr3_aa: CASSPPGRAYTEAFF

clone_size: many
v_call: TRBV9
d_call: TRBD1
j_call: TRBJ1-1
cdr3_length: 13
cdr3_nt: TGTGCCAGCAGCGTAGGGGACAGAAACGAAGCTTTCTTT
cdr3_aa: CASSVGDRNEAFF

clone_size: many
v_call: TRBV6-5
d_call: TRBD1
j_call: TRBJ2-5
cdr3_length: 14
cdr3_nt: TGTGCCAGCAGTTATGGACAGGTCCAAGAGACCCAGTACTTC
cdr3_aa: CASSYGQVQETQYF

clone_size: many
v_call: TRBV10-2
d_call: .
j_call: TRBJ2-3
cdr3_length: 15
cdr3_nt: TGCGCCAGCAGTGAGGGGCAGGGTGGTCCAGATACGCAGTATTTT
cdr3_aa: CASSEGQGGPDTQYF

clone_size: .
v_call: TRBV6-5
d_call: TRBD1
j_call: TRBJ2-7
cdr3_length: 14
cdr3_nt: TGTGCCAGCAGTGCAGGGGACAGGAGGTACGAGCAGTACTTC
cdr3_aa: CASSAGDRRYEQYF

clone_size: many
v_call: TRBV7-2
d_call: .
j_call: TRBJ1-4
cdr3_length: 14
cdr3_nt: TGTGCCAGCAGCCCCGCTGGACTAGGGGAAAAACTGTTTTTT
cdr3_aa: CASSPAGLGEKLFF

clone_size: many
v_call: TRBV10-1
d_call: .
j_call: TRBJ2-1
cdr3_length: 14
cdr3_nt: TGCGCCAGCAGTGAAGGTCTCGGGGGCAATGAGCAGTTCTTC
cdr3_aa: CASSEGLGGNEQFF

clone_size: many
v_call: TRBV6-1
d_call: TRBD1
j_call: TRBJ1-4
cdr3_length: 13
cdr3_nt: TGTGCCAGCAGTACAGACAGGGAGGAAAAACTGTTTTTT
cdr3_aa: CASSTDREEKLFF

clone_size: many
v_call: TRBV5-4
d_call: TRBD1
j_call: TRBJ2-7
cdr3_length: 14
cdr3_nt: TGTGCCAGCAGCTCGGACAGGGAGATCTACGAGCAGTACTTC
cdr3_aa: CASSSDREIYEQYF

clone_size: many
v_call: TRBV19
d_call: .
j_call: TRBJ1-5
cdr3_length: 16
cdr3_nt: TGTGCCAGTAGTATAGTAAACTCGGGAATAAGGCAGCCCCAGCATTTT
cdr3_aa: CASSIVNSGIRQPQHF

clone_size: many
v_call: TRBV19
d_call: TRBD1
j_call: TRBJ1-3
cdr3_length: 18
cdr3_nt: TGTGCCAGTAGTCGCGGGACAGGAATTCGATTCTCTGGAAACACCATATATTTT
cdr3_aa: CASSRGTGIRFSGNTIYF

clone_size: many
v_call: TRBV5-1
d_call: .
j_call: TRBJ1-3
cdr3_length: 16
cdr3_nt: TGCGCCAGCAGCCGGCGGAGGGGAAGAGATGGAAACACCATATATTTT
cdr3_aa: CASSRRRGRDGNTIYF

clone_size: many
v_call: TRBV27
d_call: .
j_call: TRBJ2-1
cdr3_length: 12
cdr3_nt: TGTGCCACCGGTCCCTCCTACAATGAGCAGTTCTTC
cdr3_aa: CATGPSYNEQFF

clone_size: many
v_call: TRBV5-4
d_call: TRBD1
j_call: TRBJ2-3
cdr3_length: 13
cdr3_nt: TGTGCCAGCTCCACAGGGGTTTCAGATACGCAGTATTTT
cdr3_aa: CASSTGVSDTQYF

clone_size: many
v_call: TRBV5-6
d_call: .
j_call: TRBJ2-1
cdr3_length: 16
cdr3_nt: TGTGCCAGCAGCTTGGGGTTAAGCGGACCTTGGAATGAGCAGTTCTTC
cdr3_aa: CASSLGLSGPWNEQFF

clone_size: many
v_call: TRBV15
d_call: .
j_call: TRBJ2-1
cdr3_length: 15
cdr3_nt: TGTGCCACCAGCAGAGATCTAGGTGTAAGTAATGAGCAGTTCTTC
cdr3_aa: CATSRDLGVSNEQFF

clone_size: many
v_call: TRBV2
d_call: .
j_call: TRBJ1-2
cdr3_length: 14
cdr3_nt: TGTGCCTGCTTTCGGGACAAAACCTCCTATGGCTACACCTTC
cdr3_aa: CACFRDKTSYGYTF

clone_size: many
v_call: TRBV4-1
d_call: .
j_call: TRBJ1-5
cdr3_length: 15
cdr3_nt: TGCGCCAGCAGCCCGGAGGGGTTTAGCAATCAGCCCCAGCATTTT
cdr3_aa: CASSPEGFSNQPQHF

clone_size: many
v_call: TRBV19
d_call: .
j_call: TRBJ2-5
cdr3_length: 15
cdr3_nt: TGTGCCAGTAGTCCGAAGTTGGGTAGCTGGGAGACCCAGTACTTC
cdr3_aa: CASSPKLGSWETQYF

clone_size: many
v_call: TRBV14
d_call: .
j_call: TRBJ1-4
cdr3_length: 16
cdr3_nt: TGTGCCAGCAGCCAAGGGGGCGAAGCAACTAATGAAAAACTGTTTTTT
cdr3_aa: CASSQGGEATNEKLFF